This entry lists 22 T cell receptor beta chains sequenced from one sample in a study of OX40 agonist ivuxolimab in advanced cancers. Profiled with immunoSEQ multiplex PCR; TCRdb holds only in-frame clones, not every one. The sample lists about 32,000 clones, roughly nine tenths occurring once. The material was CD4+ or CD8+ T cells sorted from blood, obtained in a trial of the OX40 agonist ivuxolimab. These receptors all come from an adult with an advanced solid tumor such as melanoma, head and neck, liver or kidney cancer.

The J gene is TRBJ2-7, the V gene TRBV21-1; TRBD1 is the table's D call and was not checked against the DNA. TRBV21-1 is a documented pseudogene. The CDR3 runs to 15 residues. CDR3 coding DNA: TGTGCCATCTTCCGGGAGGGACAGGGTTTCTACGAGCAGTACTTC. Protein product: CAIFREGQGFYEQYF.

This clone was counted a few times. V is TRBV27 and J is TRBJ2-3; D not certain. The CDR3 spans 13 residues. Germline loops: CDR1 MNHEY, CDR2 SMNVEV (reference sequence). V lost 5 bases, J lost 0 bases, and 6 bases lay in between. In nucleotides, the CDR3 is TGTGCCAGCAGTGAGGTGAGCACAGATACGCAGTATTTT. Protein product: CASSEVSTDTQYF.

The rearrangement joins TRBV9 to TRBJ2-7, with a weak D call TRBD2 (5 bases). V lost 3 bases, J lost 0 bases, and 10 bases lay in between. Germline CDR1 is SGDLS and CDR2 is YYNGEE. This CDR3 has 14 residues. CDR3 sequence (DNA): TGTGCCAGCAGCGGGACGGGGAGCTCCTACGAGCAGTACTTC. It yields the protein CASSGTGSSYEQYF.

J is TRBJ1-3 and V is TRBV5-4; no clear D gene. V was pared by 3 bases and J by 14 bases, with 12 bases between. This CDR3 comprises 11 residues. CDR1 and CDR2 from the germline V gene are SGHNT and YYREEE (reference sequence). The CDR3 loop reads CASSWGGSVYF. The CDR3 DNA follows: TGTGCCAGCAGCTGGGGAGGGTCCGTATATTTT.

The V call is TRBV10-2, the J call TRBJ2-7; D remains unclear. Trimming removed 6 bases at V and 3 bases at J, with 9 bases between. CDR1 WSHSY and CDR2 SAAADI come from the germline V gene. This CDR3 region has 12 residues. Here the CDR3 DNA reads TGCGCCAGCAGCCGGAGAGGCTACGAGCAGTACTTC. Encoded protein: CASSRRGYEQYF.

The J gene is TRBJ2-7, the V gene TRBV4-1; 7 positions agree with TRBD2. V gave up 4 bases and J gave up 6 bases; unmatched junction bases: 12. Germline CDR1 reads MGHRA; CDR2 reads YSYEKL. The CDR3 loop spans 15 amino acids. The CDR3 is CASSLGELADPEQYF. In DNA form, the CDR3 reads TGCGCCAGCAGCCTAGGTGAGCTAGCGGATCCCGAGCAGTACTTC.

Here the CDR3 reads CASSSQSTGIQPQHF. CDR3 DNA sequence: TGTGCCAGCAGCTCCCAATCGACAGGGATTCAGCCCCAGCATTTT. This chain connects TRBV13 to TRBJ1-5; 7 bases match TRBD1. V was pared by 4 bases and J by 6 bases, with 9 bases of the junction left unmatched. The CDR3 runs 15 residues. CDR1 PRHDT and CDR2 FYEKMQ come from the germline V gene (reference sequence).

This clone was picked up one time. The chain employs TRBV9 and TRBJ2-5; D might be TRBD2 (7 bases). There are 12 residues in the CDR3. The V end lost 0 bases, the J end lost 13 bases, and 13 bases lay between the germline ends. CDR1 is SGDLS, CDR2 YYNGEE, per germline. In DNA, the CDR3 is TGTGCCAGCAGCGTAGAAGGGGGGGCGAGGTACTTC. It encodes CASSVEGGARYF.

The J gene is TRBJ2-1, the V gene TRBV5-6; TRBD2 is a possible D gene (6 bases). Trimming took 4 bases from V and 1 from J, leaving 18 bases between them. Looked up from germline, CDR1 is SGHDT and CDR2 is YYEEEE. The CDR3 runs 17 residues. DNA of the CDR3: TGTGCCAGCAGCCAATATATAGGGAGGAGGTCCTACAATGAGCAGTTCTTC. Its protein product is CASSQYIGRRSYNEQFF.

J is TRBJ2-1 and V is TRBV9; the match to TRBD1 covers 8 bases. Trimming cost V 0 bases and J 4 bases; bases outside gene matches: 9. This CDR3 is 17 amino acids long. Germline V lookup: CDR1 SGDLS, CDR2 YYNGEE. The DNA for the CDR3 is TGTGCCAGCAGCGTAGGATCAGGACAGGGTGATTACAATGAGCAGTTCTTC. It is translated as CASSVGSGQGDYNEQFF.

CDR3 sequence (DNA): TGTGCCAGCAGTTTTACTAGCGGAGGGGCCTACGAGCAGTACTTC. It is translated as CASSFTSGGAYEQYF. V usage is TRBV2 and J usage is TRBJ2-7; 8 nucleotides match TRBD2. Trimming at V came to 5 bases and at J to 2 bases, leaving 8 bases not matched to a gene. The germline V gene has CDR1 SNHLY and CDR2 FYNNEI. The CDR3 spans 15 residues.

The chain employs TRBV7-6 and TRBJ2-7; D is undetermined. V lost 1 base and J 0 bases, leaving 7 bases between the germline ends. Looked up from germline, CDR1 is SGHVS and CDR2 is FNYEAQ. The CDR3 consists of 14 residues. This CDR3 reads CASSLELSSYEQYF. In nucleotides, the CDR3 is TGTGCCAGCAGCTTAGAGTTAAGCTCCTACGAGCAGTACTTC.

V is TRBV13 and J is TRBJ2-1; D uncertain. The germline V gene encodes CDR1 PRHDT and CDR2 FYEKMQ (reference sequence). With 5 bases removed from V and 0 bases from J, the gap between germline ends came to 8 bases. The CDR3 totals 14 residues. The CDR3 spells CASSPPSSYNEQFF. The CDR3 DNA sequence: TGTGCCAGCAGCCCCCCGAGCTCCTACAATGAGCAGTTCTTC.

The V gene is TRBV6-5, the J gene TRBJ1-2; D gene uncertain. Germline V gene data show CDR1 as MNHEY and CDR2 as SVGAGI. This CDR3 region has 12 residues. Deletions cut 5 bases from V and 8 bases from J, with 12 bases between. CDR3 coding DNA: TGTGCCAGCAGTAAAGCCCGGCGGGGCTACACCTTC. Translated, it gives CASSKARRGYTF.

The rearrangement links TRBV4-1 to TRBJ2-7; 7 bases align to TRBD1. The length of the CDR3 is 14 residues. The ends lost 1 base at V and 3 bases at J; junction bases unmatched: 3. Germline values: CDR1 MGHRA, CDR2 YSYEKL. This CDR3 reads CASSQGTGNYEQYF. The CDR3 DNA sequence: TGCGCCAGCAGCCAAGGGACAGGTAACTACGAGCAGTACTTC.

V is TRBV7-9 and J is TRBJ2-7; D remains ambiguous. The V gene's germline CDR1 is SEHNR and CDR2 FQNEAQ (reference sequence). V dropped 1 base and J dropped 2 bases, with 6 bases sitting between them. This CDR3 contains 13 residues. CDR3 sequence: CASSLGGTYEQYF. In DNA form, the CDR3 reads TGTGCCAGCAGCTTAGGGGGAACCTACGAGCAGTACTTC.

This chain connects TRBV27 to TRBJ2-2, with D possibly matching TRBD2 (6 bases). In germline, CDR1 is MNHEY, CDR2 SMNVEV (reference sequence). V lost 5 bases and J 1 base, leaving 17 bases between the germline ends. The CDR3 has 17 residues. The chain's CDR3 is CASSPYDSGENTGELFF. CDR3 nucleotides: TGTGCCAGCAGTCCCTACGATAGCGGAGAGAACACCGGGGAGCTGTTTTTT.

The V gene is TRBV6-5, the J gene TRBJ2-7; no firm D call. Trimming pared 2 bases from V and 0 bases from J, leaving 8 bases between. CDR1 is MNHEY and CDR2 is SVGAGI in the germline V gene. The length of the CDR3 is 14 residues. CDR3 DNA: TGTGCCAGCAGTTACGGGCTCATCTCCTACGAGCAGTACTTC. Amino acid sequence: CASSYGLISYEQYF.

The rearrangement joins TRBV20-1 to TRBJ1-2, with D possibly TRBD1 on 6 matching bases. Trimming pared 5 bases from V and 7 bases from J, leaving 8 bases between. Germline lookup yields CDR1 DFQATT and CDR2 SNEGSKA (reference sequence). CDR3 length equals 10 residues. In DNA form, the CDR3 reads TGCAGTGCTGAGGGGGGTGGCTACACCTTC. Protein: CSAEGGGYTF.

This sequence joins TRBV27 and TRBJ1-2; TRBD1 is a possible D gene (6 bases). V was pared by 2 bases and J by 4 bases, with 11 bases between. The CDR3 spans 14 residues. Germline CDR1 and CDR2: MNHEY and SMNVEV (reference sequence). The CDR3 is CASSLDRTFYGYTF. The CDR3 nucleotides are TGTGCCAGCAGTTTAGACAGGACGTTCTATGGCTACACCTTC.

V is TRBV2 and J is TRBJ2-2, with 9 bases lining up with TRBD2. The V segment lost 0 bases and the J segment 4 bases; nucleotides outside the gene matches: 3. Per the germline V gene, CDR1 is SNHLY and CDR2 is FYNNEI. The CDR3 is made up of 16 amino acids. The CDR3 nucleotides are TGTGCCAGCAGTGAAGCGGCTAGCGGGACCACCGGGGAGCTGTTTTTT. This translates into CASSEAASGTTGELFF.

The rearrangement uses TRBV7-9 and TRBJ2-3, with 7 bases matching TRBD2. J lost 0 bases, V lost 6 bases, and 9 bases had no gene match. The CDR3 has 16 amino acids. Germline lookup yields CDR1 SEHNR and CDR2 FQNEAQ (reference sequence). In DNA, the CDR3 is TGTGCCAGCAGGCCCCTGGCAGCGGGAAGCACAGATACGCAGTATTTT. Protein product: CASRPLAAGSTDTQYF. The full variable domain, its missing parts supplied by reference TRBV7-9 and TRBJ2-3, is DTGVSQNPRHKITKRGQNVTFRCDPISEHNRLYWYRQTLGQGPEFLTYFQNEAQLEKSRLLSDRFSAERPKGSFSTLEIQRTEQGDSAMYLCASRPLAAGSTDTQYFGPGTRLTVL.